The subject of this entry is one TCR beta chain. The antigen is undetermined. V lost 5 bases, J lost 6 bases, and 16 bases lay in between. This CDR3 is built from 15 residues. CDR1 and CDR2 from the germline V gene are SEHNR and FQNEAQ (reference sequence). The data stem from a study of cytotoxic CD8 clonotypes in ibrutinib-treated CLL. Study results and caveats: Relative to age-matched healthy donors, clonality at baseline was higher, and it tracked circulating CD8+ T-cell counts.

This table comes from immunoSEQ multiplex PCR, and its TCRdb copy is limited to in-frame clones, with some not included. In the table there are roughly 28,000 clones, 85% of which are singletons. Frozen-stored PBMCs produced about 2 micrograms of genomic DNA for TCR beta libraries. Sequences were derived from PBMCs, sampled after 24 months of ibrutinib treatment. The TCR originated in a human donor with chronic lymphocytic leukemia. The chain links TRBV7-9 to TRBJ2-2, with D possibly matching TRBD2 (5 bases). The CDR3 DNA is TGTGCCAGCAGCCCCTCCCGTTCCGGGGCCGGGGAGCTGTTTTTT. Translating gives CASSPSRSGAGELFF.